This T cell receptor beta chain was retrieved from a study of CD8 T cells in ankylosing spondylitis. This clonotype has only a few counts. TCRdb redid the calling of the 5' RACE reads with MiXCR, one entry per CDR3 protein. The sample holds approximately 43,000 distinct CDR3 sequences; 3% to 4% are singletons and the top ten take 4%. The CDR3 consists of 16 residues. Germline V gene data show CDR1 as SGDLS and CDR2 as YYNGEE. The trim removed 3 bases at V and 2 bases at J, leaving 8 bases unmatched. This clonotype was sampled from a female donor with ankylosing spondylitis or in good health (not recorded which). V and J are TRBV9 and TRBJ2-7, with 10 bases matching TRBD2. The source material was blood, either unsorted or a sorted T cell fraction (not recorded which). Here the CDR3 DNA reads TGTGCCAGCAGCGGACTAGCGGGCTATGGTCCCTACGAGCAGTACTTC. Residues: CASSGLAGYGPYEQYF.